This T cell receptor beta chain was identified in a study of shared clonotypes between healthy human individuals. This clone was recorded once. Antigen: not known. The run depth of the assay was deep. The table came from immunoSEQ multiplex PCR; TCRdb's copy has only in-frame clones and leaves some out. Found here are millions of clones, around nine tenths of them singletons; the top ten hold more than 0.12%. Donors included only healthy HIV-negative adults lacking recent acute infections or vaccinations. Donors comprised only Caucasian adults living in Nashville, Tennessee. Findings and caveats of the study: The diversity represented, both genetic and in exposure history, was limited by few donors.

J was trimmed by 2 bases and V by 6 bases; bases with no gene match: 10. From germline, CDR1 is MNHEY and CDR2 SMNVEV (reference sequence). The CDR3 spans 16 residues. The chain carries TRBV27 and TRBJ1-5; the match to TRBD1 covers 7 bases. Sequencing was performed on naive CD4+ T cells sorted from blood. The sample's subset: CD45RA+ positively selected. The TCR was taken from a man younger than 35 in good health. The CDR3 loop is CASSWRGGAGNQPQHF. As DNA, the CDR3 is TGTGCCAGCAGCTGGAGAGGGGGCGCTGGCAATCAGCCCCAGCATTTT.